Listed below are T cell receptor beta chains from one sample, sequenced in a study of blood T cell repertoires in COVID-19. The method was immunoSEQ multiplex PCR; TCRdb's version includes in-frame clones alone and lacks a portion of them. Of some 430,000 clones listed, about nine tenths were seen once; the top ten hold about 0.6%. Material: PBMCs or T cells enriched from blood (not recorded which). These receptor sequences come from a man younger than 30 who had recovered from COVID-19. The CDR3 runs from the conserved cysteine through the conserved F or W. Fields, in order: D gene, clone size, J gene, V gene, CDR3 DNA, CDR3 protein. D genes are given only for firm matches. The size entry is marked missing in some rows and otherwise reads once, few, many or a size class.

NA	NA	TRBJ1-1	TRBV9	TGTGCCAGCAGCGTAGAGGGGGGGACGAACACTGAAGCTTTCTTT	CASSVEGGTNTEAFF
NA	NA	TRBJ2-4	TRBV7-9	TGTGCCAGCAGCTTAGGGGCAGTTCAGTACTTC	CASSLGAVQYF
TRBD2	NA	TRBJ2-5	TRBV5-4	TGTGCCAGCAGCTTGGGAGCCCCAGCGGGAGGGCCCCCGAAGGAGACCCAGTACTTC	CASSLGAPAGGPPKETQYF
TRBD2	NA	TRBJ2-3	TRBV5-1	TGCGCCAGCAGCTTTAGCGGGAGAAGCACAGATACGCAGTATTTT	CASSFSGRSTDTQYF
NA	NA	TRBJ1-2	TRBV2	TGTGCCAGCCAGGTGTTCCCAGGGATTGGCTACACCTTC	CASQVFPGIGYTF
NA	NA	TRBJ1-5	TRBV19	TGTGCCAGTACTCCTAGGTCCAATCAGCCCCAGCATTTT	CASTPRSNQPQHF
NA	NA	TRBJ2-1	TRBV5-4	TGTGCCAGCAGCTTCAGGGTAGACTCCTACAATGAGCAGTTCTTC	CASSFRVDSYNEQFF
TRBD1	NA	TRBJ2-1	TRBV5-1	TGCGCCAGCAGCTTGGGCGGGACAGGGTTTTCCAATGAGCAGTTCTTC	CASSLGGTGFSNEQFF
NA	NA	TRBJ1-6	TRBV3-1/TRBV3-2	TGTGCCAGCAGCCAAGGAGGGCCGGATTCACCCCTCCACTTT	CASSQGGPDSPLHF
TRBD2	NA	TRBJ2-1	TRBV9	TGTGCCAGCAGTAAAATAGCGGGAGGGTCCTACAATGAGCAGTTCTTC	CASSKIAGGSYNEQFF
TRBD1	once	TRBJ2-7	TRBV10-3	TGTGCCATCGGGTCTCCGGGACAGTCTTACGAGCAGTACTTC	CAIGSPGQSYEQYF
NA	few	TRBJ1-5	TRBV27	TGTGCCAGCAGTTTAAGGGCAGGGGAGAACGGTCAGCCCCAGCATTTT	CASSLRAGENGQPQHF
NA	once	TRBJ1-3	TRBV5-1	TGCGCCAGCAGCTTGGAGGGCAGGGAGGCTGGAAACACCATATATTTT	CASSLEGREAGNTIYF
TRBD1	NA	TRBJ1-4	TRBV5-1	TGCGCCAGCAGCTCACAGGGGGGAGCTAATGAAAAACTGTTTTTT	CASSSQGGANEKLFF
TRBD2	NA	TRBJ2-7	TRBV19	TGTGCCAGTAGTTTAAGCGGGGAGTCCTACGAGCAGTACTTC	CASSLSGESYEQYF
NA	NA	TRBJ1-1	TRBV2	TGTGCCAGCAATCGGGACTTCGGGCTGAACACTGAAGCTTTCTTT	CASNRDFGLNTEAFF
NA	NA	TRBJ1-2	TRBV5-4	TGTGCCAGCAGCGTGCAACTAATGGAGGGCTACACCTTC	CASSVQLMEGYTF
TRBD2	NA	TRBJ2-1	TRBV7-3	TGTGCCAGCAGCTTAACTTCCAGCGGGAGTTCGATGGATGAGCAGTTCTTC	CASSLTSSGSSMDEQFF
NA	NA	TRBJ2-2	TRBV5-1	TGCGCCAGCAGCCCCGACACCCGGGAGCTGTTTTTT	CASSPDTRELFF
TRBD2	NA	TRBJ2-5	TRBV15	TGTGCCACCAGCAGAGATGTTAGCGGGAGTTCCCAAGAGACCCAGTACTTC	CATSRDVSGSSQETQYF
NA	NA	TRBJ1-5	TRBV27	TGTGCCAGCAGTTTATGGGGGGATCAGCCCCAGCATTTT	CASSLWGDQPQHF
NA	many	TRBJ2-2	TRBV2	TGTGCCAGCAGTGGCCTGAGTGGGGAGCTGTTTTTT	CASSGLSGELFF
NA	NA	TRBJ1-6	TRBV7-9	TGTGCCAGCAGCGGCGGAAGCCTTAATAATTCACCCCTCCACTTT	CASSGGSLNNSPLHF
TRBD1	NA	TRBJ2-5	TRBV5-6	TGTGCCAGCAGCTTCACTCTGACAGGGAGTGAGACCCAGTACTTC	CASSFTLTGSETQYF
TRBD1	NA	TRBJ1-2	TRBV6-5	TGTGCCAGCAGCCGGGACAGGGGGTACTATGGCTACACCTTC	CASSRDRGYYGYTF
NA	NA	TRBJ1-5	TRBV27	TGTGCCAGCAGTTTATCCTTGTCGGGCAATCAGCCCCAGCATTTT	CASSLSLSGNQPQHF
NA	NA	TRBJ1-2	TRBV18	TGTGCCAGCTCACCAGGGGGCCAGAACTATGGCTACACCTTC	CASSPGGQNYGYTF
NA	NA	TRBJ1-5	TRBV7-9	TGTGCCAGCAGCTGGACAGACAATCAGCCCCAGCATTTT	CASSWTDNQPQHF
NA	NA	TRBJ1-1	TRBV10-1	TGCGCCAGCAGCTTGGGAGGGGAAACTGAAGCTTTCTTT	CASSLGGETEAFF
TRBD1	few	TRBJ1-2	TRBV5-4	TGTGCCAGCAGCTCGGGGACAGGGCCTGTAAACTATGGCTACACCTTC	CASSSGTGPVNYGYTF
NA	NA	TRBJ2-1	TRBV18	TGTGCCAGCTCCTCTTTTTCCGATGAGCAGTTCTTC	CASSSFSDEQFF
TRBD1	NA	TRBJ2-1	TRBV5-6	TGTGCCAGCAGCGGACAGGGGTACAAAATGGGTGAGCAGTTCTTC	CASSGQGYKMGEQFF
NA	NA	TRBJ2-2	TRBV5-1	TGCGCCAGCAGCTTGGACAACGCGAACACCGGGGAGCTGTTTTTT	CASSLDNANTGELFF
NA	NA	TRBJ2-5	TRBV15	TGTGCCACCAGCAGAGGGGGGGACAGCCAAGAGACCCAGTACTTC	CATSRGGDSQETQYF
NA	NA	TRBJ2-2	TRBV30	TGTGCCGGGGGCGAGATGGACACCGGGGAGCTGTTTTTT	CAGGEMDTGELFF
NA	NA	TRBJ2-4	TRBV19	TGTGCCAGTAGTATTATCCCGCGTACAGGCAAAAACATTCAGTACTTC	CASSIIPRTGKNIQYF
TRBD1	few	TRBJ1-1	TRBV10-1	TGCGCCAGCAGTGGAGGGACAGGGGGCTTGGACACTGAAGCTTTCTTT	CASSGGTGGLDTEAFF